This is a list of T cell receptor beta chains from one sample in a study of cytomegalovirus exposure and HLA in healthy donors. The data were produced by immunoSEQ multiplex PCR, yet TCRdb's version contains in-frame clones alone and is incomplete. The sample consists of approximately 80,000 clones, 65% to 85% of them appearing once. The sequenced sample consisted of PBMCs. The receptors here all came from a woman aged 40 to 55 in good health and CMV-seropositive. CDR3s include the opening cysteine and the closing phenylalanine or tryptophan. Fields, in order: J gene, V gene, CDR3 protein.

>TRBJ1-4|TRBV7-9
CASSQGQGNEKLFF
>TRBJ2-7|TRBV4-3
CASSQEPSGGSYEQYF
>TRBJ1-6|TRBV5-6
CASSSPNRGPNSPLHF
>TRBJ2-2|TRBV7-2
CASSLDPGGLIGELFF
>TRBJ2-7|TRBV19
CASSTAGLSSYEQYF
>TRBJ1-2|TRBV4-1
CASSQDMGGSYGYTF
>TRBJ2-1|TRBV21-1
CASSTAGTGFDNEQFF
>TRBJ2-7|TRBV5-1
CASSLGRWGSEQYF
>TRBJ2-1|TRBV29-1
CGVERGRYEQFF
>TRBJ2-3|TRBV29-1
CSVELKGQITDTQYF
>TRBJ2-7|TRBV7-9
CASSFGDSYEQYF
>TRBJ1-1|TRBV18
CASSRVRGRSEAFF
>TRBJ1-1|TRBV5-6
CASSFGNGVTNTEAFF
>TRBJ2-3|TRBV7-8
CASSSQKVRGADTQYF
>TRBJ1-1|TRBV5-1
CASSSTQGNTEAFF
>TRBJ2-7|TRBV4-2
CASSQDLGEQYF
>TRBJ1-2|TRBV4-3
CASSQDGSLRMGYTF
>TRBJ2-2|TRBV15
CATSSRRSLAGGTGELFF
>TRBJ2-1|TRBV28
CASSTGQGSNNEQFF
>TRBJ2-2|TRBV5-1
CASSFAGGSGELFF